What follows is one T cell receptor beta chain and its context. Its target is unknown. RNA was extracted and reverse transcribed into cDNA as the sequencing template. The data were produced by immunoSEQ multiplex PCR, yet TCRdb's version contains in-frame clones alone and is incomplete. This table holds 200,000 or so clones, around 43% found once. This sample was taken from a study of CD8+ T cells in alopecia areata. On the study more broadly: After 6 to 18 months of tofacitinib, follow-up continued 6 months off drug.

After removal of 8 bases from V and 3 bases from J, the junction contained 10 bases not matched to a gene. CDR3 size: 15 residues. Germline CDR1 and CDR2: MNHNY and SVGAGI (reference sequence). Points from the study as a whole: Many expanded lesional clones persisted during tofacitinib (in both scalp and blood). Patients showed less clear TCR sequence sharing than mice, possibly partly because of HLA diversity.

Treatment specified: oral pan-JAK inhibitor, 5-10 mg twice daily. Here the sequenced sample was CD4+ T cells sorted from blood, taken at approximately week 36, from a patient treated with tofacitinib. This TCR was recovered from a human donor with alopecia areata. The chain carries TRBV6-6 and TRBJ1-2; 9 positions agree with TRBD1. The CDR3, as DNA: TGTGCCAGCTTTTCCGGGACAGGGAGGGACTATGGCTACACCTTC. It encodes CASFSGTGRDYGYTF.